This T cell receptor beta chain comes out of a study of shared clonotypes between healthy human individuals. Study details: The people who gave samples were two women and a few men aged 18 to 49.

Both subsets, CD45RA+ naive and CD45RA-negative memory, were split from the CD4+ cells. The study ran the assay at deep level. It was across several immunoSEQ plates that each subset's genomic DNA was evenly split. Profiled with immunoSEQ multiplex PCR; TCRdb holds only in-frame clones, not every one. The data show millions of clones, 90% to 95% seen once. Trimming pared 1 base from V and 2 bases from J, leaving 13 bases between. From germline, CDR1 is SGHRS and CDR2 YFSETQ. The CDR3 consists of 15 residues. The TCR originated in a man in his late teens or twenties in good health. Sequenced input: naive CD4+ T cells sorted from blood. The subset is: CD45RA+ positively selected. This chain joins TRBV5-1 and TRBJ2-7, with D perhaps assigned TRBD1 or TRBD2 (5 bases each). The CDR3 sequence: CASSLSTRDPYEQYF. The CDR3, as DNA: TGCGCCAGCAGCTTGAGCACTCGGGACCCCTACGAGCAGTACTTC. Together with reference TRBV5-1 and TRBJ2-7, the CDR3 gives the full variable domain: KAGVTQTPRYLIKTRGQQVTLSCSPISGHRSVSWYQQTPGQGLQFLFEYFSETQRNKGNFPGRFSGRQFSNSRSEMNVSTLELGDSALYLCASSLSTRDPYEQYFGPGTRLTVT.